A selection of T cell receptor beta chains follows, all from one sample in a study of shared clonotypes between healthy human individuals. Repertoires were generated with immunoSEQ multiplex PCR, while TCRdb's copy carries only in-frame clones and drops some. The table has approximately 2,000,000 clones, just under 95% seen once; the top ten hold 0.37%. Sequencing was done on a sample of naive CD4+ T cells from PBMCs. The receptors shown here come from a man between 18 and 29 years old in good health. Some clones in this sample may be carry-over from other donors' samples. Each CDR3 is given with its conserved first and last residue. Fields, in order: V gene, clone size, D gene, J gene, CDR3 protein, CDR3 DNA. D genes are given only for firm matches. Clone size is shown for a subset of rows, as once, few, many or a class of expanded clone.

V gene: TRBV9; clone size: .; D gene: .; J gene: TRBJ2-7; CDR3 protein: CASSVGGEQYF; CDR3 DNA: TGTGCCAGCAGCGTCGGGGGCGAGCAGTACTTC
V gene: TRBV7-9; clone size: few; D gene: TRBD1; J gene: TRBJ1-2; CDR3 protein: CASSSSRDSYGYTF; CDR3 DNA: TGTGCCAGCAGCTCTTCCCGGGACAGCTATGGCTACACCTTC
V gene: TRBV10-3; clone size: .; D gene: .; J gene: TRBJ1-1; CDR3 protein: CAISVAAAPNTEAFF; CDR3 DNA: TGTGCCATCAGTGTCGCGGCGGCTCCGAACACTGAAGCTTTCTTT
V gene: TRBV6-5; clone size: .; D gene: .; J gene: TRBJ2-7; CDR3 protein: CASSIRNEQYF; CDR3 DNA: TGTGCCAGCAGTATCCGGAACGAGCAGTACTTC
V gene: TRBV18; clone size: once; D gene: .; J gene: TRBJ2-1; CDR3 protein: CASSPNYSSYNEQFF; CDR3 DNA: TGTGCCAGCTCACCTAATTACAGCTCCTACAATGAGCAGTTCTTC
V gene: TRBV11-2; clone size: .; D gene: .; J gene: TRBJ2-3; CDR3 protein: CASSLTSVGTDTQYF; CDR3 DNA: TGTGCCAGCAGCTTGACTAGTGTGGGCACAGATACGCAGTATTTT
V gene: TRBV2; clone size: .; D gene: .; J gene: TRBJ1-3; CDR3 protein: CASSMGRSGNTIYF; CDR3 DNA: TGTGCCAGCAGTATGGGCAGATCTGGAAACACCATATATTTT
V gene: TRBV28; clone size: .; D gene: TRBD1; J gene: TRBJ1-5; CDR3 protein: CASSPRQGSLNQPQHF; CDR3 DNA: TGTGCCAGCAGTCCGCGACAGGGATCCCTCAATCAGCCCCAGCATTTT
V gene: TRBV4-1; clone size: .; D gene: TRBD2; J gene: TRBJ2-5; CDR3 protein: CASSQRYPGLAGGNQETQYF; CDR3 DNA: TGCGCCAGCAGCCAACGCTACCCGGGACTAGCGGGAGGCAACCAAGAGACCCAGTACTTC
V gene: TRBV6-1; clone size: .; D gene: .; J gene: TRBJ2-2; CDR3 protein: CASSRKTGELFF; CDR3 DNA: TGTGCCAGCAGTCGAAAAACCGGGGAGCTGTTTTTT
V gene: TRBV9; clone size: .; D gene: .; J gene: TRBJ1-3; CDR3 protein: CASSGGATGNTIYF; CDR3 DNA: TGTGCCAGCAGCGGGGGGGCCACTGGAAACACCATATATTTT
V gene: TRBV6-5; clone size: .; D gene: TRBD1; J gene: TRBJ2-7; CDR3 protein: CASSRPGTGGEQYF; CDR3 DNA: TGTGCCAGCAGTCGCCCCGGGACAGGGGGCGAGCAGTACTTC
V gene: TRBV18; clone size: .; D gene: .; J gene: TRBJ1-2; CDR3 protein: CASSKSTEYGYTF; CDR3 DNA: TGTGCCAGCTCAAAATCGACGGAGTATGGCTACACCTTC
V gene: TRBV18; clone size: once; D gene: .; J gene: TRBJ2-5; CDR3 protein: CASSSGPGGETQYF; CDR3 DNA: TGTGCCAGCTCATCCGGCCCTGGTGGGGAGACCCAGTACTTC
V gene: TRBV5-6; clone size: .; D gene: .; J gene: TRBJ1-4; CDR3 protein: CASSFDRRNEKLFF; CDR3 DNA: TGTGCCAGCAGCTTTGACAGACGAAATGAAAAACTGTTTTTT
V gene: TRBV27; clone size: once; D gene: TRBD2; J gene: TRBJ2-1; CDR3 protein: CASSKGLAGNRPRGEQFF; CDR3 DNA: TGTGCCAGCAGTAAGGGACTAGCGGGAAATCGGCCGCGGGGTGAGCAGTTCTTC
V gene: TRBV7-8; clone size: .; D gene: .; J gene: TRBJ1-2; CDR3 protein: CASSPMGLDYGYTF; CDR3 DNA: TGTGCCAGCAGCCCTATGGGGCTGGACTATGGCTACACCTTC
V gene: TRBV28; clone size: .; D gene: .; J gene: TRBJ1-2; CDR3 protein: CASSLPLKYYGYTF; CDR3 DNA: TGTGCCAGCAGTCTACCCCTAAAATACTATGGCTACACCTTC
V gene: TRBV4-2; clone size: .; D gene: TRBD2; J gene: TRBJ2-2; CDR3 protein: CASSRRYGGSSNTGELFF; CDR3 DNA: TGTGCCAGCAGCCGCCGATACGGGGGGAGTTCGAACACCGGGGAGCTGTTTTTT
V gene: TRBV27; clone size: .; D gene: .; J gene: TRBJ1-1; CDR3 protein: CASSSQVRGKNTEAFF; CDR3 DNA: TGTGCCAGCAGTTCCCAGGTTCGAGGGAAGAACACTGAAGCTTTCTTT
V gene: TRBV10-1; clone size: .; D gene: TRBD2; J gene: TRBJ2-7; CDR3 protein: CASSAGASGAYEQYF; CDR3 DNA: TGCGCCAGCAGTGCCGGGGCTAGCGGTGCCTACGAGCAGTACTTC
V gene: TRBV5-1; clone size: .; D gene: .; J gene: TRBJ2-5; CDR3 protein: CASSFRDLQETQYF; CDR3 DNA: TGCGCCAGCAGCTTCCGGGATCTCCAAGAGACCCAGTACTTC
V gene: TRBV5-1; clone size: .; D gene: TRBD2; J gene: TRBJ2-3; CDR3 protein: CASSVAGVPEGTQYF; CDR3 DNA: TGCGCCAGCAGCGTAGCGGGAGTGCCCGAAGGTACGCAGTATTTT
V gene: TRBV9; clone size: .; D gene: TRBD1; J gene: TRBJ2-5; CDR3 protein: CASSPRGQPEETQYF; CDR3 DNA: TGTGCCAGCAGCCCGAGGGGACAGCCAGAAGAGACCCAGTACTTC
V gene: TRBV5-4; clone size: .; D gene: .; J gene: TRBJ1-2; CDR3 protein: CASSAVSLGAAGYTF; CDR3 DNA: TGTGCCAGCAGCGCCGTATCCCTGGGGGCTGCTGGCTACACCTTC
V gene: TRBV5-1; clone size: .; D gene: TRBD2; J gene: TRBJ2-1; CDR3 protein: CASSLVVILTGGYNEQFF; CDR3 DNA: TGCGCCAGCAGCTTGGTTGTTATCCTCACGGGGGGCTACAATGAGCAGTTCTTC
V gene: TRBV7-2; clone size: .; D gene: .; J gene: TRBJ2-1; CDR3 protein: CASSRVEGGNEQFF; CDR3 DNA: TGTGCCAGCAGCCGCGTAGAGGGGGGAAATGAGCAGTTCTTC
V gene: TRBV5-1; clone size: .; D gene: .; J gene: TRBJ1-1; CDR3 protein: CASSLAAGNTEAFF; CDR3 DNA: TGCGCCAGCAGCTTGGCCGCGGGGAACACTGAAGCTTTCTTT
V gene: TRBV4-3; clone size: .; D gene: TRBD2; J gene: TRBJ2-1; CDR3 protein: CASSQQTSGAYNEQFF; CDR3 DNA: TGCGCCAGCAGCCAACAAACTAGCGGGGCCTACAATGAGCAGTTCTTC
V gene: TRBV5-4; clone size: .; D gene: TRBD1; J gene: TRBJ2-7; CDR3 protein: CASSWTGRGYEQYF; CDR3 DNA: TGTGCCAGCAGCTGGACAGGTAGGGGCTACGAGCAGTACTTC
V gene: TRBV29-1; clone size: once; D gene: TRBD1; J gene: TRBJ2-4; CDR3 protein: CSVQGQGGNIQYF; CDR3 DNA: TGCAGCGTTCAGGGACAGGGAGGAAACATTCAGTACTTC
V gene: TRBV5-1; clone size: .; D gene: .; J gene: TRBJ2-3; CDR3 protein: CASSLGVSKTDTQYF; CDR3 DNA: TGCGCCAGCAGCTTGGGGGTTAGCAAAACAGATACGCAGTATTTT
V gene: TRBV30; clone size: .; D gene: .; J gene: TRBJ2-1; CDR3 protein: CAWTGRTSSYNEQFF; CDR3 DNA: TGTGCCTGGACGGGACGGACGAGCTCCTACAATGAGCAGTTCTTC
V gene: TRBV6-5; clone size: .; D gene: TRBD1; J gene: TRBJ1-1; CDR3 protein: CASSYGRGRTEAFF; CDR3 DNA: TGTGCCAGCAGTTACGGTAGGGGGCGGACTGAAGCTTTCTTT
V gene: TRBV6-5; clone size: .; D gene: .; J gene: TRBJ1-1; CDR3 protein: CASSYSPGVDTEAFF; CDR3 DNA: TGTGCCAGCAGTTACTCCCCGGGGGTGGACACTGAAGCTTTCTTT
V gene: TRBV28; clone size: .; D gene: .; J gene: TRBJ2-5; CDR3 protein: CASSFDLGVGAQYF; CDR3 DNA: TGTGCCAGCAGTTTTGACCTAGGTGTAGGGGCCCAGTACTTC
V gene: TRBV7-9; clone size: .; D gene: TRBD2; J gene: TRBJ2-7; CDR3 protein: CASSHGLAGRYEQYF; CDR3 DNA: TGTGCCAGCAGCCATGGACTAGCGGGAAGGTACGAGCAGTACTTC
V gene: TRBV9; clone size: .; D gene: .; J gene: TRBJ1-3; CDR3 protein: CASSVQGTISGNTIYF; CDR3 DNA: TGTGCCAGCAGCGTGCAGGGCACTATCTCTGGAAACACCATATATTTT
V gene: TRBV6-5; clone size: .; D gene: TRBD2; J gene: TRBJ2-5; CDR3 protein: CASSHATTGGETQYF; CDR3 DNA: TGTGCCAGCAGTCATGCGACTACGGGAGGAGAGACCCAGTACTTC
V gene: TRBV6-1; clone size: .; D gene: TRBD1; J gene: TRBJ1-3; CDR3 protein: CASSVGTASGNTIYF; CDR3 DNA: TGTGCCAGCAGTGTCGGGACAGCATCGGGAAACACCATATATTTT
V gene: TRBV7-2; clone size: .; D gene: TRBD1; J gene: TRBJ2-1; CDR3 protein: CASSLGGQLNEQFF; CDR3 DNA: TGTGCCAGCAGCTTAGGGGGACAGCTCAATGAGCAGTTCTTC
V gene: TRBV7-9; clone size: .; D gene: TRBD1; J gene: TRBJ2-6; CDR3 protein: CASSTGQGYTGANVLTF; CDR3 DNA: TGTGCCAGCAGCACCGGACAGGGGTACACTGGGGCCAACGTCCTGACTTTC
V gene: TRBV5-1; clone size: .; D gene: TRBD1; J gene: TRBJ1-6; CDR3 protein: CASSEGTAIRSSPLHF; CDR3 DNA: TGCGCCAGCAGCGAAGGGACAGCAATTCGGAGTTCACCCCTCCACTTT
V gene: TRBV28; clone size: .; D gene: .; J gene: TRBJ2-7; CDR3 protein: CASSPAGLGSYEQYF; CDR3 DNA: TGTGCCAGCAGTCCTGCGGGCCTAGGCTCCTACGAGCAGTACTTC
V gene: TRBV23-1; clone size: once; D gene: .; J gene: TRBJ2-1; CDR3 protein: CASSPTKSGAVLPDSEQFF; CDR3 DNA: TGCGCCAGCAGTCCCACCAAATCCGGAGCCGTTCTCCCGGACAGTGAGCAGTTCTTC
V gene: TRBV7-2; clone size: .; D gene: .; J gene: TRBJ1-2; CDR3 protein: CASSSGIANYGYTF; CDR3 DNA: TGTGCCAGCAGCTCAGGGATTGCTAACTATGGCTACACCTTC
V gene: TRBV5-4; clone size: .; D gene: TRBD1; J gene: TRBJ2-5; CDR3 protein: CASSGGQRETQYF; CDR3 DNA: TGTGCCAGCAGCGGGGGACAGCGGGAGACCCAGTACTTC
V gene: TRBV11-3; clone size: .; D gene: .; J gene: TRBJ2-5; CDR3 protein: CASSAGVTQYF; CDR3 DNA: TGTGCCAGCAGCGCGGGTGTGACCCAGTACTTC
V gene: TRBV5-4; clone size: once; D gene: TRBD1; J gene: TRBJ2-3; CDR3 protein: CASSIKLTGDTDTQYF; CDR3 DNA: TGTGCCAGCAGTATAAAGTTAACAGGGGACACAGATACGCAGTATTTT
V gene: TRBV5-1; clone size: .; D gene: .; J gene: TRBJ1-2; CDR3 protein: CASSLGLGEGGYTF; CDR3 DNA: TGCGCCAGCAGCTTGGGGTTAGGAGAAGGGGGCTACACCTTC
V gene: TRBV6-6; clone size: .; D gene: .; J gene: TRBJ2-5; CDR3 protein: CASSYSGQPETQYF; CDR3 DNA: TGTGCCAGCAGTTACTCGGGTCAGCCAGAGACCCAGTACTTC
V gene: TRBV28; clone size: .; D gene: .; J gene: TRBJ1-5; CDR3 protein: CASSLSFGQPQHF; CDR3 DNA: TGTGCCAGCAGTTTAAGTTTCGGTCAGCCCCAGCATTTT
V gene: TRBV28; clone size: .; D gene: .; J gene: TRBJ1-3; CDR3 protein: CASSFTGGSLGFGNTIYF; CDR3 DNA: TGTGCCAGCAGTTTTACCGGTGGCAGCCTCGGTTTTGGAAACACCATATATTTT